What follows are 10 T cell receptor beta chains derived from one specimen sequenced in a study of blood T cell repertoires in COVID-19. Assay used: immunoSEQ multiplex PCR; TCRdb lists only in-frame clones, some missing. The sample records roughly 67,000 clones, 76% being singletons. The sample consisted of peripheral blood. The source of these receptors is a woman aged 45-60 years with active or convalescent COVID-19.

In DNA, the CDR3 is TGCAGCGAACGACAGGTATGGGGCACTGAAGCTTTCTTT. Amino acids: CSERQVWGTEAFF. The chain is built from TRBV29-1 and TRBJ1-1; D may be TRBD1 (6 bases). Trimming pared 7 bases from V and 4 bases from J, leaving 16 bases between. Germline CDR1 and CDR2: SQVTM and ANQGSEA. The CDR3 has 13 residues.

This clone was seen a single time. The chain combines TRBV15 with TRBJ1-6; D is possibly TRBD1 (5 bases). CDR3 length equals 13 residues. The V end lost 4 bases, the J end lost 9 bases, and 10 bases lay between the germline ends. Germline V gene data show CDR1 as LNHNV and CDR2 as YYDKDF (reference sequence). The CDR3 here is CATSTLGGSPLHF. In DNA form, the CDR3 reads TGTGCCACCAGCACTTTGGGGGGTTCACCCCTCCACTTT. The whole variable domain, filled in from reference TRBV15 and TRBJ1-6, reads DAMVIQNPRYQVTQFGKPVTLSCSQTLNHNVMYWYQQKSSQAPKLLFHYYDKDFNNEADTPDNFQSRRPNTSFCFLDIRSPGLGDTAMYLCATSTLGGSPLHFGNGTRLTVT.

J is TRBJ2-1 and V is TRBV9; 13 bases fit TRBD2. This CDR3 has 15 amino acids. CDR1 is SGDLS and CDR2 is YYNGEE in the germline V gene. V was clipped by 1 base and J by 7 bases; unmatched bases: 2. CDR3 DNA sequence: TGTGCCAGCAGCGTATGGACTAGCGGGAGTAATGAGCAGTTCTTC. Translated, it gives CASSVWTSGSNEQFF.

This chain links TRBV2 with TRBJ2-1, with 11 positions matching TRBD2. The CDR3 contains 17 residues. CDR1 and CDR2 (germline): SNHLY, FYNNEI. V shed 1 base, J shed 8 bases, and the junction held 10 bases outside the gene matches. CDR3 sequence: CASSEGLLAGAVDEQFF. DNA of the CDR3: TGTGCCAGCAGTGAAGGATTACTAGCGGGGGCAGTCGATGAGCAGTTCTTC.

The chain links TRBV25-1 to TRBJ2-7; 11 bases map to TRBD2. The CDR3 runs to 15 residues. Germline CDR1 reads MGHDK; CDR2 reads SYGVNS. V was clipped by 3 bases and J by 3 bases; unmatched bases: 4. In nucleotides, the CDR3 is TGTGCCAGCAGTGAGTCTGGGACTAGCGGCTACGAGCAGTACTTC. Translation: CASSESGTSGYEQYF.

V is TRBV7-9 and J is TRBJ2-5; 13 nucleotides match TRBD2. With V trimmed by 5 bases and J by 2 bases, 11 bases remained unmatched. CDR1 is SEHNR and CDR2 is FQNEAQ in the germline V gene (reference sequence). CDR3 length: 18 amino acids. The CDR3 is CASSVGLAGVLGQETQYF. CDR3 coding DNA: TGTGCCAGCAGCGTCGGACTAGCGGGAGTACTAGGGCAAGAGACCCAGTACTTC. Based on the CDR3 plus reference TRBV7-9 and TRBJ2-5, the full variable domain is DTGVSQNPRHKITKRGQNVTFRCDPISEHNRLYWYRQTLGQGPEFLTYFQNEAQLEKSRLLSDRFSAERPKGSFSTLEIQRTEQGDSAMYLCASSVGLAGVLGQETQYFGPGTRLLVL.

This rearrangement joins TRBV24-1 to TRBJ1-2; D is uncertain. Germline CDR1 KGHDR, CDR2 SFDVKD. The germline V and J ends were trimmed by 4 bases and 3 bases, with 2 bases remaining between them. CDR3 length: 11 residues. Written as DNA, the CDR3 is TGTGCCACCAGTGACGACTATGGCTACACCTTC. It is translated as CATSDDYGYTF.

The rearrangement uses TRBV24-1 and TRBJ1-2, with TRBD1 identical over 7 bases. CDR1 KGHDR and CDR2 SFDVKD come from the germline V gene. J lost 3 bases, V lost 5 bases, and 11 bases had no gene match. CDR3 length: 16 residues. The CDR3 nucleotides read TGTGCCACCAGTGTCTCCGAAGGAGACAGGGACTATGGCTACACCTTC. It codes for CATSVSEGDRDYGYTF.

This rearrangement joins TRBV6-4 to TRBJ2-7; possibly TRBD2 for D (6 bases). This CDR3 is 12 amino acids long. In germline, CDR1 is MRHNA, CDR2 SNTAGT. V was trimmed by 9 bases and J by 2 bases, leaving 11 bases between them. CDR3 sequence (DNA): TGTGCCAGGTCGGGGGACCCCTACGAGCAGTACTTC. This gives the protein CARSGDPYEQYF.

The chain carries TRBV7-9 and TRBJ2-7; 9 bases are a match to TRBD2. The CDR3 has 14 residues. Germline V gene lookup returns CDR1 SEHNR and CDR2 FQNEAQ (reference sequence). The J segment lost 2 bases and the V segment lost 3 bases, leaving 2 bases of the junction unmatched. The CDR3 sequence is CASSFTSGPYEQYF. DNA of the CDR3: TGTGCCAGCAGCTTTACTAGCGGGCCCTACGAGCAGTACTTC.